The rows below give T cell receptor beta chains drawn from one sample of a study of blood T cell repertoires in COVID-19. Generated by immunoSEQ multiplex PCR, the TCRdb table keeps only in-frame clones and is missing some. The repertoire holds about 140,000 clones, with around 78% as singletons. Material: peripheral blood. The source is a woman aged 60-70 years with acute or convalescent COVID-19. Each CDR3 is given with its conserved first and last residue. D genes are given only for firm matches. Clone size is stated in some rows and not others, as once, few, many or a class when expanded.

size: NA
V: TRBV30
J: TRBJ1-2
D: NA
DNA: TGTGCCTGGAGGGATTTAACGGCCAGAGGGGGCTACACCTTC
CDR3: CAWRDLTARGGYTF

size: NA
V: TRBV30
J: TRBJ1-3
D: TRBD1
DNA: TGTGCCTGCTCCACCGGGGGACAGGGCTACACCATATATTTT
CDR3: CACSTGGQGYTIYF

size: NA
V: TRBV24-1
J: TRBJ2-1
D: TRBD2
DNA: TGTGCCACCAGTGAAAAGGGACTAGCGGGAAGGAATGAGCAGTTCTTC
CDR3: CATSEKGLAGRNEQFF

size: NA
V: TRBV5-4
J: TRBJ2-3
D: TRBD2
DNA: TGTGCCAGCAGCTTGTCGAGCGGGGGGGGGACGCAGTATTTT
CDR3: CASSLSSGGGTQYF

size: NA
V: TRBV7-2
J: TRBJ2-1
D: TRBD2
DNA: TGTGCCAGCAGCTTATTGAGTAGGACTAGCGGGAGAGCCGAGCAGTTCTTC
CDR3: CASSLLSRTSGRAEQFF

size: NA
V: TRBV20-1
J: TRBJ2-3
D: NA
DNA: TGCAGTGCTAGTGAGGGCGTTTACACAGATACGCAGTATTTT
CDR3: CSASEGVYTDTQYF

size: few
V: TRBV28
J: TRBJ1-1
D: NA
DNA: TGTGCCAGCAGTTTGCAGGTAATGAACACTGAAGCTTTCTTT
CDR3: CASSLQVMNTEAFF

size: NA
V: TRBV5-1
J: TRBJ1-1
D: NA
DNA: TGCGCCAGCAGCTTGGTTGGCCGCGAAGCTTTCTTT
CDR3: CASSLVGREAFF

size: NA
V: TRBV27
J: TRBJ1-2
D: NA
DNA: TGTGCCAGCAGTCGCACGACAGCTAACTATGGCTACACCTTC
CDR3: CASSRTTANYGYTF

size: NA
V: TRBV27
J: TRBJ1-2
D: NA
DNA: TGTACCAGCAGCAGGAATCTCGCCTATGGCTACACCTTC
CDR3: CTSSRNLAYGYTF

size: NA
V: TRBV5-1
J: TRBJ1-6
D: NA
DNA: TGCGCCAGCACGACGGACATCTCTTCACCCCTCCACTTT
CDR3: CASTTDISSPLHF

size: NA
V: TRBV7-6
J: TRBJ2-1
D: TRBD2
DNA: TGTGCCAGCAGCTTAGCGGGAGGGACGCCGAATGAGCAGTTCTTC
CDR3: CASSLAGGTPNEQFF

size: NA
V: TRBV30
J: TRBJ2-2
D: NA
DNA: TGTGCCTGGAGTCCCCGGAGTAGATACACCGGGGAGCTGTTTTTT
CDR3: CAWSPRSRYTGELFF

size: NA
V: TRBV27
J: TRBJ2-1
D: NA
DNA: TGTGCCACCTTAGGGGGTGACAATGAGCAGTTCTTC
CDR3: CATLGGDNEQFF

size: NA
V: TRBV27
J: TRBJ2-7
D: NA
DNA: TGTGCCAGCAGTTCCGGGTACGAGCAGTACTTC
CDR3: CASSSGYEQYF

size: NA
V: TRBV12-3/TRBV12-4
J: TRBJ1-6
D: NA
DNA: TGTGCCAGCAGTTTCTTACTAGATTCACCCCTCCACTTT
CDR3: CASSFLLDSPLHF

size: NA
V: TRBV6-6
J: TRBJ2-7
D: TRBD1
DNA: TGTGCCAGCAGCCGACAGGGTGAGGCCTACGAGCAGTACTTC
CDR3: CASSRQGEAYEQYF